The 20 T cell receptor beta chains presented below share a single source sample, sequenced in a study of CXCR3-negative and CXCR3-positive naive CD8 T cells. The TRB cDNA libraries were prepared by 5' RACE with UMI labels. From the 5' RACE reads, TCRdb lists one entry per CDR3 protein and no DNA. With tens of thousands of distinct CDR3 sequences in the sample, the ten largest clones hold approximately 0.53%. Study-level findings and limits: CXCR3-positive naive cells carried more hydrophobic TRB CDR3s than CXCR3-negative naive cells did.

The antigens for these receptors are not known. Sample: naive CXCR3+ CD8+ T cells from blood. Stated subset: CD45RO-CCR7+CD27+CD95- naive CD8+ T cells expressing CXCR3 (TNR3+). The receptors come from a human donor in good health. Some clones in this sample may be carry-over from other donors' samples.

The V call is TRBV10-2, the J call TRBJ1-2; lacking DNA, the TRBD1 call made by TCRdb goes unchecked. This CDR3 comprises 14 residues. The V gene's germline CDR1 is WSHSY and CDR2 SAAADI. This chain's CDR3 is CASSISPGGDGYTF.

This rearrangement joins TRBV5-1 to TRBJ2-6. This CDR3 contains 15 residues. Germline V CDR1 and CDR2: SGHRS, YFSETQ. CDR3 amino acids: CASSLERSGANVLTF. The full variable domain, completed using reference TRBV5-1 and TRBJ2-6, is KAGVTQTPRYLIKTRGQQVTLSCSPISGHRSVSWYQQTPGQGLQFLFEYFSETQRNKGNFPGRFSGRQFSNSRSEMNVSTLELGDSALYLCASSLERSGANVLTFGAGSRLTVL.

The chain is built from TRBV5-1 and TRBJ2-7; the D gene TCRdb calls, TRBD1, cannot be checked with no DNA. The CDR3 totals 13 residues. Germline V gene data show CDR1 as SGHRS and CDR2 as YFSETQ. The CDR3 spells CASSFDSSYEQYF.

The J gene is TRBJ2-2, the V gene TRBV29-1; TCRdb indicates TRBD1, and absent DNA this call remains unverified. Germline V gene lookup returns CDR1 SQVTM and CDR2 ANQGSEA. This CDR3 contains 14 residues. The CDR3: CSVEGGGFTGELFF.

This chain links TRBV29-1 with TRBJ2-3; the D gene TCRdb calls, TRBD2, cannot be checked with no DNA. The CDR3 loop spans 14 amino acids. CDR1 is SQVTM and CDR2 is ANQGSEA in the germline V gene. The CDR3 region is CSVVPGLEGDTQYF.

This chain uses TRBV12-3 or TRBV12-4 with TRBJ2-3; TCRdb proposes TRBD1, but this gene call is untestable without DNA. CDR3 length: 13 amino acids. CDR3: CASNPRGGDTQYF.

The CDR3 is CASSFVAGNTEAFF. The genes are TRBV12-3 or TRBV12-4 and TRBJ1-1. The CDR3 is 14 residues long.

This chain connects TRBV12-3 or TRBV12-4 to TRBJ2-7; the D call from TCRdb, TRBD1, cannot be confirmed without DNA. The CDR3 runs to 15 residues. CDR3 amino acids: CASSRQGVPTYEQYF.

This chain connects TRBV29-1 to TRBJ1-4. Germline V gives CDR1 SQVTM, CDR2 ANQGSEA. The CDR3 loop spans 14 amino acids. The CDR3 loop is CSVDLDATNEKLFF.

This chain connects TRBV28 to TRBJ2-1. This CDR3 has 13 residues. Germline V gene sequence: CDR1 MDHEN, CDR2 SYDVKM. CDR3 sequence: CASSLELGLEQFF.

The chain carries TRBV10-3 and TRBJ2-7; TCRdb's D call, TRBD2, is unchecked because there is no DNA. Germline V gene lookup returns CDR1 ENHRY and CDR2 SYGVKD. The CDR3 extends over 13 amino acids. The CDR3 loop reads CAISLAGDYEQYF.

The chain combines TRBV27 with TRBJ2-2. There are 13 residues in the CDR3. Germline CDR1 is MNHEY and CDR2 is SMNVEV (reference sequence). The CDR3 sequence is CASMGIGSGELFF.

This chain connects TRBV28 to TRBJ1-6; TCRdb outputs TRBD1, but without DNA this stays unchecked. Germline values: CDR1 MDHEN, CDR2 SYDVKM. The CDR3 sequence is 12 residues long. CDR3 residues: CASRQGYSPLHF.

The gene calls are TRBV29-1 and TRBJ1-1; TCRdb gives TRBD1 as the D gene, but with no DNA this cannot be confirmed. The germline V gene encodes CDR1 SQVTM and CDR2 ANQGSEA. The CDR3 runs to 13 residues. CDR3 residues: CSVEGTDDTEAFF.

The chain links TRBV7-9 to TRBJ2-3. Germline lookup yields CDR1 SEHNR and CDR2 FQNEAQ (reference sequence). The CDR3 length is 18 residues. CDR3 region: CASSLPTSRLGGADTQYF.

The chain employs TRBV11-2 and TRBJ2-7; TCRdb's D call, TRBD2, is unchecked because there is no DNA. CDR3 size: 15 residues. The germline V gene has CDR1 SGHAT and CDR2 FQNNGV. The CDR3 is CASSPAGTSGYEQYF.

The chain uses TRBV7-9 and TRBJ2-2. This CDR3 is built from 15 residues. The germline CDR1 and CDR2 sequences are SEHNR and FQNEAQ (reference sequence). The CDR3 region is CASSLVLGNSKELFF.

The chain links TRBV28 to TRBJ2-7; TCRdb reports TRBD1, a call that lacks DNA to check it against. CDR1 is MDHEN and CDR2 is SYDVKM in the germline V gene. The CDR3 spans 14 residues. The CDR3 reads CASSLQGNSYEQYF. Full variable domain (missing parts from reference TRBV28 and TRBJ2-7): DVKVTQSSRYLVKRTGEKVFLECVQDMDHENMFWYRQDPGLGLRLIYFSYDVKMKEKGDIPEGYSVSREKKERFSLILESASTNQTSMYLCASSLQGNSYEQYFGPGTRLTVT.

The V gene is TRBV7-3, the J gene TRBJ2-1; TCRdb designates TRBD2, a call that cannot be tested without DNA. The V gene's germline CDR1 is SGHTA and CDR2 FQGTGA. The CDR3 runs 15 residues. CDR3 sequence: CASSLGLAGSNEQFF.

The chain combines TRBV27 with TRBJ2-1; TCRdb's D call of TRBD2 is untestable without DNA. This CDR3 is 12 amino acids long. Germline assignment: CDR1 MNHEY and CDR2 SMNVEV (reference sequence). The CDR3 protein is CASSFAREETFF.